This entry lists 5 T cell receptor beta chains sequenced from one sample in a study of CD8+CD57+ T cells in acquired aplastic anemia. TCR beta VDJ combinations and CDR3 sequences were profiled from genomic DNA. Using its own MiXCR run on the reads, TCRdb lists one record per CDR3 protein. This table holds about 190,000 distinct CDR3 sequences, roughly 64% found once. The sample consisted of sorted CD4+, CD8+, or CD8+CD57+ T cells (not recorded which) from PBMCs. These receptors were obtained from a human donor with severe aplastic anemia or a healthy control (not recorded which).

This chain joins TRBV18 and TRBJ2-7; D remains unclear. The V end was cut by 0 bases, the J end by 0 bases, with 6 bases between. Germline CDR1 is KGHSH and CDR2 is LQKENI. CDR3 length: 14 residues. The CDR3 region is CASSPPQDSYEQYF. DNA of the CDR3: TGTGCCAGCTCACCACCCCAGGACTCCTACGAGCAGTACTTC.

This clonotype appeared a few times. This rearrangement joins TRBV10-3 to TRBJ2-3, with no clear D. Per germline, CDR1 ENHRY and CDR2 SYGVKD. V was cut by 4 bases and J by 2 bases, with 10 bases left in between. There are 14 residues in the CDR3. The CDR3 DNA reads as TGTGCCATCAGTGGGATGGGGAACACAGATACGCAGTATTTT. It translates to CAISGMGNTDTQYF.

CDR3 nucleotides: TGCAGTGCTTTAAGTACGGGGGCCAGCGACGAGCAGTACTTC. Translated, it gives CSALSTGASDEQYF. V is TRBV20-1 and J is TRBJ2-7, with D perhaps TRBD1 or TRBD2 (6 bases each). The length of the CDR3 is 14 residues. Deletions cut 5 bases from V and 5 bases from J, with 19 bases between. Germline CDR1 and CDR2: DFQATT and SNEGSKA (reference sequence).

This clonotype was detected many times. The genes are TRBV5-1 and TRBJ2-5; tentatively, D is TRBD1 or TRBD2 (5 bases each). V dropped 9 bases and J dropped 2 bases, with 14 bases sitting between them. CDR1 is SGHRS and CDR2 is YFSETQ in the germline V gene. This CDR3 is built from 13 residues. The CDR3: CANRPGPQETQYF. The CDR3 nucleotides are TGCGCCAACAGACCGGGACCTCAAGAGACCCAGTACTTC.

DNA for the CDR3: TGTGCCAGCAGCTTGTCGGGACCTCAACGGGATACGCAGTATTTT. Its protein product is CASSLSGPQRDTQYF. The V and J genes are TRBV5-4 and TRBJ2-3, with D perhaps TRBD1 or TRBD2 (5 bases each). CDR1 is SGHNT, CDR2 YYREEE, per germline (reference sequence). Trimming took 1 base from V and 6 from J, leaving 15 bases between them. This CDR3 has 15 amino acids.